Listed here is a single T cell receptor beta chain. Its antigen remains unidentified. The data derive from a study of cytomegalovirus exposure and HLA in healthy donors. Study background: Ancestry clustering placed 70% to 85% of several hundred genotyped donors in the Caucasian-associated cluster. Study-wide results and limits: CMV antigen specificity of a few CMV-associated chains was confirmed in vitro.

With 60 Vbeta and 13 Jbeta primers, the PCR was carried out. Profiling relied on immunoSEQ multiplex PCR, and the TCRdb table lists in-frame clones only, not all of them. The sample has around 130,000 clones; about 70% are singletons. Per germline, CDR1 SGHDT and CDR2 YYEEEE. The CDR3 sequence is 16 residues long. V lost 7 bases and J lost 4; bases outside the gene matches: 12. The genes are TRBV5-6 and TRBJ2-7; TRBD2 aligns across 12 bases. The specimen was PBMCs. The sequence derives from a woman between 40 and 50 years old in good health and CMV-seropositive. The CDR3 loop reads CASSGRTTSGSYEQYF. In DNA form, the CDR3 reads TGTGCCAGCTCCGGCCGGACGACTAGCGGGAGTTACGAGCAGTACTTC.